The next 30 T cell receptor beta chains were all read from a single sample in a study of cytomegalovirus exposure and HLA in healthy donors. Only in-frame clones appear in the TCRdb table, and some are missing; sequencing was by immunoSEQ multiplex PCR. The data contain about 180,000 clones, about 85% of them singletons. Sequenced input: PBMCs. The receptors were gathered from a man aged 18 to 35 in good health and CMV-seropositive.

J is TRBJ1-1 and V is TRBV20-1; 10 bases are shared with TRBD1. Trimming at V came to 3 bases and at J to 10 bases, leaving 2 bases not matched to a gene. Germline V lookup: CDR1 DFQATT, CDR2 SNEGSKA (reference sequence). This CDR3 is 11 amino acids long. The CDR3 spells CSARDRGGAFF. The DNA of the CDR3 is TGCAGTGCTAGGGACAGGGGGGGAGCTTTCTTT.

Concerning this clone: Other DNA sequences in this sample translate to the same CDR3. The CDR3 reads CASSLGGGQPQHF. CDR3 nucleotides: TGTGCCAGCAGCTTGGGGGGGGGCCAGCCCCAGCATTTT. The chain combines TRBV5-6 with TRBJ1-5; D perhaps matches TRBD1 (6 bases). V was clipped by 0 bases and J by 7 bases, with 8 bases between them. The CDR3 contains 13 residues. Looked up from germline, CDR1 is SGHDT and CDR2 is YYEEEE.

This clone was found once. The CDR3 bases are TGTGCCAGCAGCTTCGGACTAGCGGGGAGAGATACGCAGTATTTT. Translation: CASSFGLAGRDTQYF. V and J are TRBV2 and TRBJ2-3, with 12 bases fitting TRBD2. V lost 6 bases to trimming and J lost 5 bases; unmatched junction nucleotides: 6. This CDR3 is 15 amino acids long. Germline CDR1 reads SNHLY; CDR2 reads FYNNEI.

The chain combines TRBV27 with TRBJ1-5, with 9 nucleotides matching TRBD1. V dropped 6 bases and J dropped 4; count of bases not matched to a gene: 10. Germline CDR1 is MNHEY and CDR2 is SMNVEV (reference sequence). The CDR3 runs to 16 residues. This chain's CDR3 is CASRPKGDRENQPQHF. CDR3 in DNA: TGTGCCAGCAGGCCAAAAGGGGACAGGGAGAATCAGCCCCAGCATTTT.

For the CDR3, the DNA is TGTGCCAGCAGCTTGGCCAGTGCTGAAGCTTTCTTT. This codes for CASSLASAEAFF. This chain uses TRBV5-4 with TRBJ1-1; D ambiguous. Trimming left V 0 bases short and J 6 bases short, with 6 bases between. The CDR3 has 12 amino acids. The germline V gene has CDR1 SGHNT and CDR2 YYREEE (reference sequence).

The chain carries TRBV27 and TRBJ2-1; 12 positions agree with TRBD2. Germline loops: CDR1 MNHEY, CDR2 SMNVEV (reference sequence). The trim removed 5 bases at V and 4 bases at J, leaving 15 bases unmatched. CDR3 length: 19 residues. CDR3 bases: TGTGCCAGCAGTCGTGGGTGGACTAGCGGGGTCCCTGCGTACAATGAGCAGTTCTTC. It codes for CASSRGWTSGVPAYNEQFF.

The gene calls are TRBV5-1 and TRBJ2-3, with D perhaps TRBD1 (6 bases). Trimming took 4 bases from V and 2 from J, leaving 11 bases between them. CDR1 SGHRS and CDR2 YFSETQ come from the germline V gene. The CDR3 sequence is 14 residues long. CDR3 DNA sequence: TGCGCCAGCAGCCGGGACACTGCCACAGATACGCAGTATTTT. Translation gives CASSRDTATDTQYF.

The chain employs TRBV28 and TRBJ2-3; 12 bases fit TRBD2. This CDR3 has 16 residues. V was pared by 6 bases and J by 7 bases, with 11 bases of the junction left unmatched. CDR1 and CDR2 from the germline V gene are MDHEN and SYDVKM. CDR3 nucleotide sequence: TGTGCCAGCAGCCTCGGACTAGCGGGGTCATCGAATACGCAGTATTTT. This encodes CASSLGLAGSSNTQYF.

This chain uses TRBV5-1 with TRBJ1-2, with D tentatively TRBD1 (6 bases). This CDR3 region has 14 residues. Per germline, CDR1 SGHRS and CDR2 YFSETQ. V lost 0 bases and J 6 bases, leaving 12 bases between the germline ends. CDR3 nucleotide sequence: TGCGCCAGCAGCTTGGCCCGGGGGGCGAATGGCTACACCTTC. Translated: CASSLARGANGYTF.

This rearrangement joins TRBV5-4 to TRBJ1-2, with D hard to call. Germline CDR1 is SGHNT and CDR2 is YYREEE (reference sequence). The CDR3 loop spans 15 amino acids. Trimming took off 2 bases at V and 0 bases at J, with 11 bases between the two ends. CDR3 nucleotide sequence: TGTGCCAGCAGCTTCGTGGGCAGAACTAACTATGGCTACACCTTC. As protein: CASSFVGRTNYGYTF.

This clone was counted only a few times. Other DNA sequences of this sample code for an identical CDR3. The chain uses TRBV11-2 and TRBJ2-3, with unresolved D. The ends were cut back, 2 bases at V and 5 bases at J, with 5 bases in the middle. The CDR3 sequence is 12 residues long. Germline loops: CDR1 SGHAT, CDR2 FQNNGV. The CDR3 spells CASSLTGDTQYF. In DNA form, the CDR3 reads TGTGCCAGCAGCTTAACGGGAGATACGCAGTATTTT.

This sequence joins TRBV7-2 and TRBJ2-1, with TRBD1 matching 9 bases. After removal of 2 bases from V and 7 bases from J, the junction contained 6 bases not matched to a gene. The CDR3 covers 15 residues. Germline CDR1 and CDR2: SGHTA and FQGNSA. CDR3 bases: TGTGCCAGCAGCTTATCGGGACAGGGCTGGAATGAGCAGTTCTTC. Its protein is CASSLSGQGWNEQFF.

V and J are TRBV27 and TRBJ1-1; D call uncertain. CDR3 length: 15 residues. Germline CDR1 and CDR2: MNHEY and SMNVEV (reference sequence). V was clipped by 0 bases and J by 4 bases, with 12 bases between them. CDR3 nucleotides: TGTGCCAGCAGTTTATCGGAGTCTGGTACCACTGAAGCTTTCTTT. Protein: CASSLSESGTTEAFF.

This chain uses TRBV2 with TRBJ1-2; no firm D call. V lost 1 base and J lost 2, with 5 bases in between. Germline CDR1 SNHLY, CDR2 FYNNEI. The length of the CDR3 is 13 residues. CDR3 DNA sequence: TGTGCCAGCAGTGAAGGGGCCAACTATGGCTACACCTTC. Protein: CASSEGANYGYTF.

The chain links TRBV7-2 to TRBJ2-1; weak D call: TRBD1 (5 bases). The germline V gene has CDR1 SGHTA and CDR2 FQGNSA. V gave up 2 bases and J gave up 0 bases, with 8 bases separating them. This CDR3 is 15 amino acids long. The CDR3 DNA is TGTGCCAGCAGCTTATTCCAGGGCTCCTACAATGAGCAGTTCTTC. It is translated as CASSLFQGSYNEQFF.

The CDR3 coding sequence is TGTGCCAGCAGCCGACATTTTATCGGGGACATTCAGTACTTC. This codes for CASSRHFIGDIQYF. The chain has TRBV28 and TRBJ2-4; D might be TRBD2 (5 bases). The CDR3 consists of 14 residues. Trimming shortened V by 6 bases and J by 8 bases, and 17 bases separated the two germline ends. Germline loops: CDR1 MDHEN, CDR2 SYDVKM. Drawing the rest from reference TRBV28 and TRBJ2-4, the complete variable domain is DVKVTQSSRYLVKRTGEKVFLECVQDMDHENMFWYRQDPGLGLRLIYFSYDVKMKEKGDIPEGYSVSREKKERFSLILESASTNQTSMYLCASSRHFIGDIQYFGAGTRLSVL.

CDR3 coding DNA: TGTGCCAGCAGTTCAGGCCCTGCTGGAAACACCATATATTTT. This gives the protein CASSSGPAGNTIYF. The chain is built from TRBV27 and TRBJ1-3; no definite D call. V dropped 4 bases and J dropped 2 bases, with 9 bases sitting between them. The germline gives CDR1 MNHEY, CDR2 SMNVEV (reference sequence). CDR3 length equals 14 residues.

The J gene is TRBJ2-7, the V gene TRBV5-1; 10 bases match TRBD1. V lost 4 bases and J lost 10; bases outside the gene matches: 8. CDR3 length equals 13 residues. Germline V gene lookup returns CDR1 SGHRS and CDR2 YFSETQ. CDR3 sequence reads: CASSGGQGGSQYF. The CDR3 coding sequence is TGCGCCAGCAGCGGCGGACAGGGGGGCTCCCAGTACTTC.

The V call is TRBV28, the J call TRBJ1-4; 9 bases are shared with TRBD1. From germline, CDR1 is MDHEN and CDR2 SYDVKM. The CDR3 spans 15 residues. Unmatched junction bases numbered 7, after V lost 3 bases and J lost 8 bases. DNA of the CDR3: TGTGCCAGCAGTTTGCCGACAGGGGGAGGGGAAAAACTGTTTTTT. As protein: CASSLPTGGGEKLFF.

The chain carries TRBV29-1 and TRBJ2-3, with D possibly TRBD1 on 5 matching bases. The CDR3 is 15 amino acids. Looked up from germline, CDR1 is SQVTM and CDR2 is ANQGSEA. Trimming stripped 8 bases from V and 0 bases from J, with 18 bases between. The CDR3 loop reads CSCTPRGTSTDTQYF. The CDR3 region has the DNA TGCAGCTGCACCCCTAGGGGAACTAGCACAGATACGCAGTATTTT.

The CDR3 is CSVWSRQFEAFF. The DNA for the CDR3 is TGCAGCGTTTGGAGCCGACAGTTTGAAGCTTTCTTT. The chain joins TRBV29-1 to TRBJ1-1, with a weak D call TRBD1 (5 bases). Germline values: CDR1 SQVTM, CDR2 ANQGSEA. This CDR3 has 12 residues. Trimming stripped 5 bases from V and 7 bases from J, with 14 bases between.

V gene TRBV6-5 combines with J gene TRBJ1-5; perhaps TRBD1 as D (6 bases). Trimming left V 2 bases short and J 7 bases short, with 15 bases between. The CDR3 contains 15 residues. CDR1 and CDR2 from the germline V gene are MNHEY and SVGAGI. The CDR3 sequence: CASSYLAGAGQPQHF. The DNA of the CDR3 is TGTGCCAGCAGTTACCTTGCGGGGGCAGGCCAGCCCCAGCATTTT.

V and J are TRBV2 and TRBJ2-5; D gene ambiguous. The J call could be wrong; TRBJ2-7 is a better fit for the DNA end. The CDR3 is 14 amino acids. From germline, CDR1 is SNHLY and CDR2 FYNNEI. CDR3 in amino acids: CASSDTRLSYEQYF. CDR3 bases: TGTGCCAGCAGTGATACCAGGCTCTCCTACGAGCAGTACTTC.

This chain joins TRBV5-1 and TRBJ2-7; D not certain. V lost 4 bases to trimming and J lost 2 bases, with 16 bases between them. CDR3 size: 15 residues. Germline values: CDR1 SGHRS, CDR2 YFSETQ. The CDR3 loop reads CASSTDPGPTYEQYF. The CDR3 coding sequence is TGCGCCAGCAGCACAGACCCTGGGCCCACCTACGAGCAGTACTTC. The whole variable domain, remainder taken from reference TRBV5-1 and TRBJ2-7, is KAGVTQTPRYLIKTRGQQVTLSCSPISGHRSVSWYQQTPGQGLQFLFEYFSETQRNKGNFPGRFSGRQFSNSRSEMNVSTLELGDSALYLCASSTDPGPTYEQYFGPGTRLTVT.

V gene TRBV27 combines with J gene TRBJ1-1; TRBD1 agrees at 8 bases. This CDR3 is 17 amino acids long. V shed 5 bases and J 1 base; nucleotides not matched to a gene: 12. CDR1 is MNHEY and CDR2 is SMNVEV in the germline V gene (reference sequence). The DNA for the CDR3 is TGTGCCAGCAGTCTCTATCCCCCCGGACAGGGGAACACTGAAGCTTTCTTT. Its translation is CASSLYPPGQGNTEAFF.

The table lists this clone with a count of one. The V call is TRBV29-1, the J call TRBJ2-1; D might be TRBD2 (5 bases). Trimming left V 1 base short and J 4 bases short, with 17 bases between. This CDR3 contains 16 residues. CDR1 and CDR2 (germline): SQVTM, ANQGSEA. In DNA, the CDR3 is TGCAGCGTTGAAGGTGAAAGGGAAACGGGATACAATGAGCAGTTCTTC. Residues: CSVEGERETGYNEQFF.

This chain connects TRBV27 to TRBJ1-5; D possibly corresponds to TRBD1 (6 bases). This CDR3 has 13 amino acids. Germline lookup yields CDR1 MNHEY and CDR2 SMNVEV (reference sequence). Trimming cost V 1 base and J 5 bases, with 6 bases left between them. The CDR3 DNA sequence: TGTGCCAGCAGTTTATACAGGGATCAGCCCCAGCATTTT. It codes for CASSLYRDQPQHF.

This clone turned up a few times. V and J are TRBV7-9 and TRBJ1-5; D not certain. Germline V gene sequence: CDR1 SEHNR, CDR2 FQNEAQ (reference sequence). Trimming stripped 6 bases from V and 1 base from J, with 7 bases between. The CDR3 has 13 amino acids. CDR3 sequence reads: CASSSSSNQPQHF. CDR3 nucleotide sequence: TGTGCCAGCAGTTCCTCGAGCAATCAGCCCCAGCATTTT.

This clone has just one count. This chain uses TRBV13 with TRBJ2-1, with 8 bases that match TRBD2. The V segment lost 4 bases and the J segment 8 bases; nucleotides outside the gene matches: 13. This CDR3 region has 16 residues. Germline CDR1 is PRHDT and CDR2 is FYEKMQ (reference sequence). The CDR3: CASSYVPGGAVDEQFF. The DNA for the CDR3 is TGTGCCAGCAGCTACGTCCCCGGGGGGGCCGTAGATGAGCAGTTCTTC.

The V call is TRBV5-5, the J call TRBJ1-5; 12 bases align to TRBD1. J lost 13 bases, V lost 3 bases, and 8 bases had no gene match. This CDR3 has 14 residues. CDR1 SGHKS and CDR2 YYEKEE come from the germline V gene (reference sequence). Written as DNA, the CDR3 is TGTGCCAGCAGCTCCGGGACAGGGGGCGCGGAACAGCATTTT. It yields the protein CASSSGTGGAEQHF.